This T cell receptor (beta chain) was captured in a study of cytomegalovirus exposure and HLA in healthy donors. In the PCR, 60 Vbeta and 13 Jbeta primers were used. The method was immunoSEQ multiplex PCR; TCRdb's version includes in-frame clones alone and lacks a portion of them. The sample has 130,000 or so clones; approximately 8.9% are singletons. Study-level findings and limits: Analysis performed later showed TCR beta chains linked to HLA being more clonally expanded than equally common others.

This clone was observed a handful of times. Its antigen is undetermined. The sequence was obtained from a woman between 35 and 50 years old in good health and CMV-seropositive. The specimen was PBMCs.

The CDR3 reads CASSPRQRGGVYEQFF. CDR3 nucleotides: TGTGCCAGCAGCCCCCGTCAGCGGGGGGGAGTCTATGAGCAGTTCTTC. The chain employs TRBV9 and TRBJ2-1; 10 nucleotides line up with TRBD2. V lost 4 bases, J lost 8 bases, and 12 bases stayed unmatched. CDR3 length: 16 residues. CDR1 and CDR2 from the germline V gene are SGDLS and YYNGEE.